This T cell receptor (beta chain) was retrieved from a study of shared clonotypes between healthy human individuals. About the study: Donors had three CD4 naive, three CD4 memory, two CD8 naive and one CD8 memory plate apiece.

The germline V gene encodes CDR1 LNHDA and CDR2 SQIVND (reference sequence). V was cut by 5 bases and J by 7 bases, with 15 bases left in between. The CDR3 runs 14 residues. Study-level findings and limits: Four donors had about 5% of their naive CD4 clonotypes in common.

For this clone: Antigen: not known.

There were only Caucasian adults among the donors, and all lived in Nashville, Tennessee. An even split of each subset's genomic DNA across several immunoSEQ plates was performed. Clones were sequenced by immunoSEQ multiplex PCR, and TCRdb holds only the in-frame ones, with some missing. The table records about 1 million clones, about 76% of them present only once. The chain joins TRBV19 to TRBJ1-5; the D is unclear. This clonotype was sampled from a young man in good health. Sequenced sample: memory CD4+ T cells sorted from blood. Subset given: CD45RA-negative fraction. CDR3 nucleotides: TGTGCCAGTAGTGCCACGGGTATCGGGCAGCCCCAGCATTTT. This gives the protein CASSATGIGQPQHF.